The entry below describes one T cell receptor (beta chain). The CDR3 has 12 amino acids. V was cut by 5 bases and J by 10 bases, with 14 bases left in between. Germline V gives CDR1 SEHNR, CDR2 FQNEAQ (reference sequence). The entry originates in a study of blood T cell repertoires in COVID-19. Study overall: Sites across the United States, Italy and Spain contributed samples from acute and convalescent COVID-19. Nucleic acid was either cDNA or gDNA, and it came from T cells, B-cell-depleted T cells, or PBMCs.

Per the original methods: Quantification of nucleated cells was approximated via reference gene primer amplification. Generated by immunoSEQ multiplex PCR, the TCRdb table keeps only in-frame clones and is missing some. V and J calls plus clone size are reproduced from that table; the DNA served to infer D and trimming. The profile shows 29,000 or so clones, 80% to 90% of them singletons. This chain links TRBV7-9 with TRBJ1-1; no clear D gene. The TCR comes from a man aged 55 to 70 with acute or convalescent COVID-19. Specimen: peripheral blood. The CDR3 here is CASSPDPFTAFF. Written as DNA, the CDR3 is TGTGCCAGCAGCCCAGATCCCTTCACAGCTTTCTTT.